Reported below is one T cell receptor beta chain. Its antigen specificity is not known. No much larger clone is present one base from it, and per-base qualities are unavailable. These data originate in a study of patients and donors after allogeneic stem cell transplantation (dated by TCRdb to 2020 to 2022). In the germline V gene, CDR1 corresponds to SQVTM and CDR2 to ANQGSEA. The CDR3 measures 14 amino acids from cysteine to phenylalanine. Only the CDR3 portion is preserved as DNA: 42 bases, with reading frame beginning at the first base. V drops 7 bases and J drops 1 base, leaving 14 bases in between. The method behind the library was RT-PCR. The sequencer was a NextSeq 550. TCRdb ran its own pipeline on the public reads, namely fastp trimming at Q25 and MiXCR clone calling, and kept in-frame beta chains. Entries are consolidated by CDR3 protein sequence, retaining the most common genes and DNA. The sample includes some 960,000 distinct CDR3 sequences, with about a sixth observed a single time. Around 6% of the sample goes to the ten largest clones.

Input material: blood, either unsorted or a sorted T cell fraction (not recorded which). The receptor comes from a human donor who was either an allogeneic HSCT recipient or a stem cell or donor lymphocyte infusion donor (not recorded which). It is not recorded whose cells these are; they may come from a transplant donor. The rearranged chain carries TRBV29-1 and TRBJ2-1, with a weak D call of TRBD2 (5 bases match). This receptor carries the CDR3 CSAGRVVSYNEQFF. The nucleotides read TGCAGCGCCGGGCGGGTGGTATCCTACAATGAGCAGTTCTTC.